The TCR beta chain under discussion was sequenced for a study of identical twins. Study-wide findings and caveats: There was an excess of low generation probability in the out-of-frame alpha sequences that twins shared. Insertions were reduced in abundant cord blood beta clonotypes but not in memory repertoires.

A template switching step contributed a universal primer site, while unique molecular identifiers were present in the cDNA. TCRdb re-called the 5' RACE reads through MiXCR, storing one row per CDR3 protein. The sample lists 250,000 or so distinct CDR3 sequences; approximately 8.3% were seen once. The CDR3 totals 13 residues. Germline V gene sequence: CDR1 WSHSY, CDR2 SAAADI. Between the trimmed V and J ends, which lost 3 bases and 3 bases, there was a span of 9 bases. In its sample, this clonotype was seen many times. Its target is unknown. The data also belong to a second study, concerning yellow fever vaccine responses in identical twins. That report adds: Reportedly, the T cell response mounted by twins to vaccine seemed partly convergent, partly personalized.

Sequenced: CD8+ T cells sorted from blood. The receptor was derived from a woman aged 18-29 years in good health. This chain joins TRBV10-2 and TRBJ2-7, with D possibly TRBD2 on 5 matching bases. This CDR3 reads CASSDSAGYEQYF. The CDR3, as DNA: TGCGCCAGCAGTGATTCCGCGGGCTACGAGCAGTACTTC.